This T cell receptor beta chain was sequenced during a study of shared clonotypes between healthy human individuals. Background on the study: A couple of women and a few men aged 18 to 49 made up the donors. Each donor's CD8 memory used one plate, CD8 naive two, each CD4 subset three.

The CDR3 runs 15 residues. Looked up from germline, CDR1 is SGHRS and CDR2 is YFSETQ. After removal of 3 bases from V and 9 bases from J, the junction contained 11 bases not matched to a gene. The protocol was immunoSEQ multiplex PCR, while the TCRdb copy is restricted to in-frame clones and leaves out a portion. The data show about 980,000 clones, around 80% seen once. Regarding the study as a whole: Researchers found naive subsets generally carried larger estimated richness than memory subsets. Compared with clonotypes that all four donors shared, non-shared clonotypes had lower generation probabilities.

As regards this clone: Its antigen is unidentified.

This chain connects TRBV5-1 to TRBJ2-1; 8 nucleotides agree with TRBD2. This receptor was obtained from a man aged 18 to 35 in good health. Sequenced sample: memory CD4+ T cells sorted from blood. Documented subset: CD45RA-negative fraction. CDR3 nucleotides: TGCGCCAGCAGCTCGGTCACTAGCGGAGGGGGTGAGCAGTTCTTC. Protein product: CASSSVTSGGGEQFF.